This T cell receptor (beta chain) was sequenced during a study of response to subunit inactivated influenza vaccine. Study-level points and caveats: The authors put forward the suggestion that each seasonal influenza vaccination may bring in only a limited number of new T cells.

Germline CDR1 SEHNR, CDR2 FQNEAQ (reference sequence). V dropped 5 bases and J dropped 8 bases, with 7 bases sitting between them. The CDR3 sequence is 11 residues long. TCRdb itself ran the RT-PCR reads through MiXCR, one entry per CDR3 protein. The repertoire holds approximately 570,000 distinct CDR3 sequences, with under 9% as singletons. A word on this clonotype: As yet, its antigen is unknown.

Sequencing used PBMCs from blood, obtained around 25 months after vaccination. The TCR was taken from a man between 50 and 69 years old who received an inactivated influenza vaccine. This chain joins TRBV7-9 and TRBJ2-1, with D uncertain. CDR3 loop: CASSPHYEQFF. CDR3 DNA: TGTGCCAGCAGCCCACACTATGAGCAGTTCTTC.